This T cell receptor beta chain was sequenced in a study of blood T cells in healthy people across ages. Regarding the study as a whole: Strong correlation linked observed beta diversity and percent naive T cells. Comparison with aged donors showed that long-lived donors had more naive CD4+ cells and higher diversity.

Sample-barcoded 5' priming and a J-beta primer mix drove a second PCR of roughly 6 to 12 cycles. Every cDNA molecule carried a tag from a template-switch adaptor bearing 12 random nucleotides. Every sample produced at least 2.5 million CDR3-containing paired-end reads. TCRdb fed the 5' RACE reads into MiXCR, producing one record per CDR3 protein. This sample has 1.5 million or so distinct CDR3 sequences; less than 45% occur once, and the top ten carry under 5%. The CDR3 sequence is 18 residues long. In germline, CDR1 is LGHNA, CDR2 YSLEER. Trimming removed 0 bases at V and 1 base at J, with 18 bases between. This clonotype was counted once. Its antigen is unidentified.

The sequenced sample was blood. J is TRBJ1-1 and V is TRBV4-3; possible D gene TRBD1, 5 bases. The clonotype comes from a woman between 18 and 29 years old in good health. The CDR3, as DNA: TGCGCCAGCAGCCAAGATGGCAGGGTTCCTTTTGGGAACACTGAAGCTTTCTTT. Translating it yields CASSQDGRVPFGNTEAFF.